Shown below are 19 T cell receptor beta chains from a single sample sequenced in a study of T cell changes during pregnancy in multiple sclerosis. Assay: immunoSEQ multiplex PCR; the TCRdb copy retains only in-frame clones and omits some. Of around 49,000 clones in the sample, 90% were seen once. Source: peripheral blood, taken after pregnancy. Receptors were obtained from a female donor in good health, enrolled as a control in a pregnancy study.

V usage is TRBV13 and J usage is TRBJ1-1; D call uncertain. CDR1 is PRHDT, CDR2 FYEKMQ, per germline (reference sequence). The CDR3 loop spans 15 amino acids. Trimming pared 7 bases from V and 1 base from J, leaving 16 bases between. The CDR3 bases are TGTGCCAGCAACCCCTCAAGCGGGGAGAACACTGAAGCTTTCTTT. Translating gives CASNPSSGENTEAFF. The complete variable domain, with remaining parts taken from reference TRBV13 and TRBJ1-1, reads AAGVIQSPRHLIKEKRETATLKCYPIPRHDTVYWYQQGPGQDPQFLISFYEKMQSDKGSIPDRFSAQQFSDYHSELNMSSLELGDSALYFCASNPSSGENTEAFFGQGTRLTVV.

This chain joins TRBV29-1 and TRBJ2-3; a weak D match, TRBD2 (6 bases). The CDR3 runs to 16 residues. CDR1 SQVTM and CDR2 ANQGSEA come from the germline V gene. Trimming cost V 2 bases and J 0 bases, with 15 bases left between them. Here the CDR3 DNA reads TGCAGCGTTGAAAGTGGGCAGGCGGGGAGCACAGATACGCAGTATTTT. Its protein is CSVESGQAGSTDTQYF.

The genes are TRBV7-2 and TRBJ2-1; TRBD2 matches at 13 bases. This CDR3 comprises 13 residues. Germline V lookup: CDR1 SGHTA, CDR2 FQGNSA. Germline trimming cut 8 bases from V and 13 bases from J; bases unmatched to any gene: 8. As DNA, the CDR3 is TGTGCCAGCGGACTAGCGGGGGCGGCCTCACAGTTCTTC. Its protein product is CASGLAGAASQFF.

The rearrangement joins TRBV2 to TRBJ2-7; D is uncertain. CDR3 length: 14 amino acids. Between the trimmed V and J ends, which lost 1 base and 3 bases, there was a span of 10 bases. Looked up from germline, CDR1 is SNHLY and CDR2 is FYNNEI. This chain's CDR3 is CASSEGIRGYEQYF. The CDR3, as DNA: TGTGCCAGCAGTGAAGGAATTAGAGGCTACGAGCAGTACTTC.

This rearrangement joins TRBV7-8 to TRBJ2-7, with 11 nucleotides matching TRBD1. The CDR3 contains 16 residues. Germline CDR1 is SGHVS and CDR2 is FQNEAQ. V was pared by 5 bases and J by 6 bases, with 12 bases of the junction left unmatched. As DNA, the CDR3 is TGTGCCAGCAGCGCGGACAGGGGGCGCGGGTTAGGCGAGCAGTACTTC. Translated: CASSADRGRGLGEQYF.

This chain connects TRBV11-2 to TRBJ1-6; 9 nucleotides agree with TRBD1. The V gene's germline CDR1 is SGHAT and CDR2 FQNNGV. The CDR3 runs 13 residues. V shed 5 bases and J 10 bases; nucleotides not matched to a gene: 3. For the CDR3, the DNA is TGTGCCAGCAGCAAGGACAGGGGATCACCCCTCCACTTT. It translates to CASSKDRGSPLHF.

The chain combines TRBV6-1 with TRBJ2-4; TRBD2 aligns across 8 bases. V was clipped by 7 bases and J by 10 bases; unmatched bases: 12. Germline-derived CDR1 and CDR2 are MNHNS and SASEGT. The CDR3 is made up of 14 amino acids. In nucleotides, the CDR3 is TGTGCCAGCACCGAGGGAAGCGGGAGAGGTATTCAGTACTTC. Amino acid sequence: CASTEGSGRGIQYF.

The chain has TRBV6-6 and TRBJ1-5, with TRBD1 matching over 10 bases. After removal of 5 bases from V and 7 bases from J, the junction contained 8 bases not matched to a gene. The CDR3 loop spans 15 amino acids. Germline V gene data show CDR1 as MNHNY and CDR2 as SVGAGI (reference sequence). In nucleotides, the CDR3 is TGTGCCAGCAGTGTGGGACAGGGGCTGGGGCAGCCCCAGCATTTT. It translates to CASSVGQGLGQPQHF.

The chain uses TRBV5-4 and TRBJ1-6, with D unclear. The germline V gene encodes CDR1 SGHNT and CDR2 YYREEE (reference sequence). This CDR3 has 15 amino acids. V dropped 0 bases and J dropped 3 bases, with 7 bases sitting between them. The CDR3 sequence: CASSLGGLYNSPLHF. The DNA for the CDR3 is TGTGCCAGCAGCTTGGGCGGCCTCTATAATTCACCCCTCCACTTT.

The V gene is TRBV27, the J gene TRBJ1-1, with TRBD1 identical over 9 bases. Germline-derived CDR1 and CDR2 are MNHEY and SMNVEV (reference sequence). The CDR3 has 15 amino acids. Germline trimming cut 2 bases from V and 4 bases from J; bases unmatched to any gene: 5. The CDR3: CASSLTGQGSTEAFF. The CDR3 DNA is TGTGCCAGCAGTTTAACTGGACAGGGGAGCACTGAAGCTTTCTTT.

V and J are TRBV5-4 and TRBJ2-1; 13 bases match TRBD2. V was pared by 3 bases and J by 8 bases, with 5 bases of the junction left unmatched. Germline V CDR1 and CDR2: SGHNT, YYREEE (reference sequence). The CDR3 covers 15 residues. The CDR3 reads CASSSGLAGVDEQFF. CDR3 DNA: TGTGCCAGCAGCTCAGGACTAGCGGGAGTCGATGAGCAGTTCTTC.

The chain has TRBV9 and TRBJ1-1; TRBD1 matches at 10 bases. V dropped 3 bases and J dropped 11; count of bases not matched to a gene: 13. The CDR3 runs to 15 residues. Germline V CDR1 and CDR2: SGDLS, YYNGEE. CDR3 sequence reads: CASSEKDRGGEGAFF. The DNA of the CDR3 is TGTGCCAGCAGCGAGAAGGACAGGGGGGGAGAAGGGGCTTTCTTT.

V gene TRBV7-2 combines with J gene TRBJ1-2; the D gene is possibly TRBD1 (5 bases). With 5 bases removed from V and 4 bases from J, the gap between germline ends came to 14 bases. Germline V lookup: CDR1 SGHTA, CDR2 FQGNSA. The CDR3 covers 14 residues. The CDR3 DNA sequence: TGTGCCAGCAGCCGCGGGACCTCTCTCTATGGCTACACCTTC. It codes for CASSRGTSLYGYTF. The full variable domain, in which reference TRBV7-2 and TRBJ1-2 provide the parts outside the CDR3, is GAGVSQSPSNKVTEKGKDVELRCDPISGHTALYWYRQSLGQGLEFLIYFQGNSAPDKSGLPSDRFSAERTGGSVSTLTIQRTQQEDSAVYLCASSRGTSLYGYTFGSGTRLTVV.

This rearrangement joins TRBV5-1 to TRBJ2-7, with D possibly TRBD1 on 5 matching bases. The V end was cut by 0 bases, the J end by 6 bases, with 16 bases between. Germline-derived CDR1 and CDR2 are SGHRS and YFSETQ. This CDR3 spans 15 amino acids. CDR3: CASSLASGPSTEQYF. CDR3 DNA: TGCGCCAGCAGCTTGGCTTCAGGGCCCTCTACCGAGCAGTACTTC.

This clone was observed once. The chain couples TRBV5-4 to TRBJ1-6; no clear D. In germline, CDR1 is SGHNT, CDR2 YYREEE (reference sequence). V shed 0 bases and J shed 7 bases, with 17 bases lying between them. The CDR3 totals 17 residues. The CDR3 DNA reads TGTGCCAGCAGCTTGGAGCCGTGGACGGGCGGGAATTCACCCCTCCACTTT. The encoded protein is CASSLEPWTGGNSPLHF. The complete variable domain, with remaining parts taken from reference TRBV5-4 and TRBJ1-6, reads ETGVTQSPTHLIKTRGQQVTLRCSSQSGHNTVSWYQQALGQGPQFIFQYYREEENGRGNFPPRFSGLQFPNYSSELNVNALELDDSALYLCASSLEPWTGGNSPLHFGNGTRLTVT.

The CDR3, as DNA: TGTGCCAGCAGTTTCATGGGGGACAGGGGAATATATGGCTACACCTTC. Amino acid sequence: CASSFMGDRGIYGYTF. The chain employs TRBV27 and TRBJ1-2, with 10 bases lining up with TRBD1. CDR1 and CDR2 (germline): MNHEY, SMNVEV (reference sequence). Unmatched junction bases numbered 9, after V lost 3 bases and J lost 5 bases. The CDR3 length is 16 residues.

This chain links TRBV19 with TRBJ1-3; TRBD1 is a possible D gene (6 bases). Germline CDR1 reads LNHDA; CDR2 reads SQIVND (reference sequence). The V end was cut by 5 bases, the J end by 3 bases, with 8 bases between. The CDR3 is 13 amino acids. CDR3 nucleotides: TGTGCCAGTAGTCACAGGGTTGGAAACACCATATATTTT. Protein product: CASSHRVGNTIYF.

This chain joins TRBV19 and TRBJ2-3, with TRBD2 identical over 11 bases. The CDR3 runs to 17 residues. Germline V gene sequence: CDR1 LNHDA, CDR2 SQIVND (reference sequence). Trimming cost V 3 bases and J 5 bases; bases outside gene matches: 10. CDR3 in amino acids: CASSIGGSGGAGDTQYF. CDR3 DNA: TGTGCCAGTAGTATTGGGGGTAGCGGGGGGGCCGGAGATACGCAGTATTTT. Variable domain in full (rest from reference TRBV19 and TRBJ2-3): DGGITQSPKYLFRKEGQNVTLSCEQNLNHDAMYWYRQDPGQGLRLIYYSQIVNDFQKGDIAEGYSVSREKKESFPLTVTSAQKNPTAFYLCASSIGGSGGAGDTQYFGPGTRLTVL.

The genes are TRBV5-6 and TRBJ1-2, with D possibly matching TRBD1 (5 bases). The CDR3 consists of 13 residues. V was trimmed by 0 bases and J by 6 bases, leaving 9 bases between them. In germline, CDR1 is SGHDT, CDR2 YYEEEE. The CDR3 DNA reads as TGTGCCAGCAGCTTGGGGGTAGGGGATGGCTACACCTTC. Its translation: CASSLGVGDGYTF.